The 31 T cell receptor beta chains in this list originate from one sample, sequenced in a study of naive and memory T cell subsets. An equimolar mix of two oligonucleotides served as the beta constant-region primer for TRBC1 and TRBC2. Each CDR3 protein is one row after TCRdb ran MiXCR on the UMI-ligation and nested PCR reads. This table holds 130,000 to 150,000 distinct CDR3 sequences, over 15% found once. Sequenced material: naive CD4+ T cells from blood. All receptors derive from a human donor in good health.

V is TRBV28 and J is TRBJ2-7; D perhaps matches TRBD2 (5 bases). Trimming pared 3 bases from V and 4 bases from J, leaving 10 bases between. The V gene's germline CDR1 is MDHEN and CDR2 SYDVKM. The CDR3 consists of 13 residues. CDR3 nucleotide sequence: TGTGCCAGCAGTTTTGGACTGAGGTACGAGCAGTACTTC. Encoded protein: CASSFGLRYEQYF.

The chain links TRBV15 to TRBJ2-5; D is ambiguous. V was trimmed by 0 bases and J by 9 bases, leaving 8 bases between them. This CDR3 contains 12 residues. Germline CDR1 is LNHNV and CDR2 is YYDKDF (reference sequence). The CDR3 reads CATSRDSVAQYF. The CDR3 region has the DNA TGTGCCACCAGCAGAGATTCCGTGGCCCAGTACTTC.

V and J are TRBV7-2 and TRBJ2-7, with D hard to call. Germline assignment: CDR1 SGHTA and CDR2 FQGNSA. V lost 2 bases and J 0 bases, leaving 8 bases between the germline ends. CDR3 size: 14 residues. The CDR3 DNA sequence: TGTGCCAGCAGCTTATTGACATACTCCTACGAGCAGTACTTC. Its translation: CASSLLTYSYEQYF.

The rearrangement joins TRBV7-2 to TRBJ2-5; the match to TRBD2 covers 10 bases. The CDR3 covers 17 residues. Germline CDR1 reads SGHTA; CDR2 reads FQGNSA. The trim removed 5 bases at V and 5 bases at J, leaving 14 bases unmatched. The CDR3 DNA reads TGTGCCAGCAGCCCATCTAGCGGGAGTTGGCCCGAGGAGACCCAGTACTTC. This gives the protein CASSPSSGSWPEETQYF.

This clonotype was seen only a few times. The CDR3 DNA reads as TGTGCCATCAGTGAGCTCGGCACAGATACGCAGTATTTT. Translation: CAISELGTDTQYF. The chain employs TRBV10-3 and TRBJ2-3; no firm D call. Germline V gene data show CDR1 as ENHRY and CDR2 as SYGVKD. The V end lost 2 bases, the J end lost 1 base, and 4 bases lay between the germline ends. This CDR3 has 13 amino acids.

This clonotype was seen once. This sequence joins TRBV6-5 and TRBJ2-7; D may correspond to TRBD1 or TRBD2 (5 bases each). Trimming took 10 bases from V and 1 from J, leaving 14 bases between them. CDR3 length: 13 amino acids. Germline V gene lookup returns CDR1 MNHEY and CDR2 SVGAGI. In DNA, the CDR3 is TGTGCCACCACCCGGGGCGAATCCTACGAGCAGTACTTC. Protein sequence: CATTRGESYEQYF.

V is TRBV4-1 and J is TRBJ2-1; D uncertain. Germline CDR1 and CDR2: MGHRA and YSYEKL. V was clipped by 4 bases and J by 0 bases, with 13 bases between them. CDR3 length: 16 amino acids. The CDR3 loop reads CASSRGRQSSYNEQFF. CDR3 DNA sequence: TGCGCCAGCAGCCGAGGACGGCAGAGCTCCTACAATGAGCAGTTCTTC.

J is TRBJ2-5 and V is TRBV6-5; the D gene could be TRBD1 or TRBD2 (5 bases each). This CDR3 spans 16 amino acids. The V and J ends lost 2 bases and 2 bases respectively, with 15 bases between them. In germline, CDR1 is MNHEY, CDR2 SVGAGI. The CDR3 protein is CASSYPPRGSQETQYF. The CDR3 DNA follows: TGTGCCAGCAGTTACCCTCCTCGGGGCTCTCAAGAGACCCAGTACTTC.

The genes are TRBV20-1 and TRBJ2-3, with D maybe TRBD2 (5 bases). Germline CDR1 reads DFQATT; CDR2 reads SNEGSKA (reference sequence). Trimming removed 0 bases at V and 5 bases at J, with 18 bases between. The CDR3 has 16 residues. The CDR3 bases are TGCAGTGCTAGAGATGTGGAGCGGAGCCGGGGAGATACGCAGTATTTT. This translates into CSARDVERSRGDTQYF.

This clonotype was detected only a few times. This chain links TRBV19 with TRBJ2-3; D remains ambiguous. From germline, CDR1 is LNHDA and CDR2 SQIVND (reference sequence). The CDR3 consists of 14 residues. The V and J ends lost 10 bases and 2 bases respectively, with 16 bases between them. The CDR3: CATNWQQNTDTQYF. Written as DNA, the CDR3 is TGTGCCACTAACTGGCAGCAGAACACAGATACGCAGTATTTT.

V and J are TRBV21-1 and TRBJ2-7; the table's D call, TRBD1, was not checked against the DNA. TRBV21-1 is tagged as a pseudogene. CDR3 size: 16 residues. As DNA, the CDR3 is TGTGCCAGCAGCAAAACCCCGACAGGGAGCTCCTACGAGCAGTACTTC. Its protein is CASSKTPTGSSYEQYF.

This chain uses TRBV13 with TRBJ2-2, with D possibly being TRBD2 (6 bases). This CDR3 comprises 17 residues. V shed 5 bases and J shed 1 base, with 17 bases lying between them. In germline, CDR1 is PRHDT, CDR2 FYEKMQ (reference sequence). The CDR3 sequence is CASSAEEGLGNTGELFF. The CDR3 nucleotides read TGTGCCAGCAGCGCGGAGGAGGGCCTAGGGAACACCGGGGAGCTGTTTTTT. The whole variable domain, filled in from reference TRBV13 and TRBJ2-2, reads AAGVIQSPRHLIKEKRETATLKCYPIPRHDTVYWYQQGPGQDPQFLISFYEKMQSDKGSIPDRFSAQQFSDYHSELNMSSLELGDSALYFCASSAEEGLGNTGELFFGEGSRLTVL.

This clonotype occurred a few times. The chain recombines TRBV5-6 with TRBJ2-3; the match to TRBD1 covers 7 bases. This CDR3 comprises 14 residues. After removal of 4 bases from V and 4 bases from J, the junction contained 6 bases not matched to a gene. Germline CDR1 reads SGHDT; CDR2 reads YYEEEE. The CDR3 nucleotides read TGTGCCAGCAGCACGAAAACAGGGGCAGATACGCAGTATTTT. Translating it yields CASSTKTGADTQYF.

This clonotype has a handful of counts. The V gene is TRBV12-5, the J gene TRBJ1-1, with TRBD1 matching over 7 bases. CDR1 is LGHNT and CDR2 is FRNRAP in the germline V gene. This CDR3 region has 14 residues. The trim removed 6 bases at V and 1 base at J, leaving 5 bases unmatched. CDR3 nucleotide sequence: TGTGCTAGTGGACCAGGGACAGCGAACACTGAAGCTTTCTTT. Translating it yields CASGPGTANTEAFF.

V usage is TRBV14 and J usage is TRBJ2-3; D unclear. CDR3 length equals 11 residues. CDR1 SGHDN and CDR2 FVKESK come from the germline V gene. V was pared by 3 bases and J by 5 bases, with 3 bases between. CDR3 loop: CASSHLDTQYF. CDR3 nucleotides: TGTGCCAGCAGCCACCTAGATACGCAGTATTTT.

The rearrangement uses TRBV15 and TRBJ1-1; D is perhaps TRBD1 (5 bases). The CDR3 covers 13 residues. V shed 2 bases and J shed 4 bases, with 8 bases lying between them. The germline V gene encodes CDR1 LNHNV and CDR2 YYDKDF (reference sequence). This chain's CDR3 is CATSRQGTTEAFF. The CDR3 DNA reads TGTGCCACCAGCAGACAGGGAACCACTGAAGCTTTCTTT.

The gene calls are TRBV2 and TRBJ2-5; D possibly corresponds to TRBD1 (6 bases). This CDR3 is 13 amino acids long. With 3 bases removed from V and 1 base from J, the gap between germline ends came to 6 bases. Germline V CDR1 and CDR2: SNHLY, FYNNEI. CDR3 DNA: TGTGCCAGCAGTGAGGACAGCCAAGAGACCCAGTACTTC. It is translated as CASSEDSQETQYF.

This clonotype was observed a few times. The gene calls are TRBV10-3 and TRBJ2-2; D is tentatively TRBD1 or TRBD2 (6 bases each). Germline assignment: CDR1 ENHRY and CDR2 SYGVKD. V was trimmed by 11 bases and J by 5 bases, leaving 21 bases between them. This CDR3 comprises 15 residues. CDR3 DNA sequence: TGTGCCGGAAAAAGTGGAGGGGGGCAAACCGGGGAGCTGTTTTTT. Translation: CAGKSGGGQTGELFF.

A word on this clonotype: The junction differs from germline at one of its ends, possibly a read error. This chain joins TRBV3-1 and TRBJ2-5; 10 bases match TRBD2. The germline gives CDR1 LGHDT, CDR2 YNNKEL (reference sequence). The CDR3 sequence is 15 residues long. The DNA of the CDR3 is TGTGCCAGCGGCCAAGCCCTAGCGGGAGCGGAGACCCAGTACTTC. It yields the protein CASGQALAGAETQYF.

This clonotype was counted ten times or more. The genes are TRBV27 and TRBJ2-1; maybe TRBD2 (6 bases). Germline V gives CDR1 MNHEY, CDR2 SMNVEV (reference sequence). V lost 3 bases and J lost 9, with 18 bases in between. The CDR3 covers 15 residues. The CDR3 spells CASSFMGSSVSEQFF. In nucleotides, the CDR3 is TGTGCCAGCAGTTTTATGGGTTCTAGCGTGAGTGAGCAGTTCTTC.

This clonotype turned up a few times. The chain is built from TRBV7-9 and TRBJ1-4, with D possibly matching TRBD1 (6 bases). The V end was cut by 1 base, the J end by 7 bases, with 13 bases between. There are 15 residues in the CDR3. Germline CDR1 and CDR2: SEHNR and FQNEAQ (reference sequence). CDR3 DNA: TGTGCCAGCAGCTTAGACAGGGCTTTGGGTGAAAAACTGTTTTTT. Translation gives CASSLDRALGEKLFF.

This clonotype was seen more than once but under ten times. The chain's CDR3 is CASSQDFRREGLKETQYF. Written as DNA, the CDR3 is TGTGCCAGCAGCCAAGATTTTAGGCGGGAGGGCCTTAAAGAGACCCAGTACTTC. The rearrangement joins TRBV3-1 to TRBJ2-5; 9 nucleotides agree with TRBD2. The germline V gene encodes CDR1 LGHDT and CDR2 YNNKEL (reference sequence). Losses at the gene ends were 0 bases for V and 3 bases for J; bases not matched to a gene: 11. The CDR3 is 18 amino acids.

This clonotype appeared a few times. The genes are TRBV10-2 and TRBJ2-7, with TRBD2 matching 12 bases. The germline CDR1 and CDR2 sequences are WSHSY and SAAADI. Trimming removed 6 bases from V and 5 bases from J; junction bases left unmatched: 11. CDR3 length equals 16 residues. In nucleotides, the CDR3 is TGCGCCAGCAGGAGCCGGACTAGCGGGATGAGGAACGAGCAGTACTTC. Amino acid sequence: CASRSRTSGMRNEQYF.

This clonotype was observed a handful of times. The rearrangement links TRBV11-2 to TRBJ2-6; tentative D call: TRBD1 (5 bases). CDR3 length: 14 amino acids. The germline V gene encodes CDR1 SGHAT and CDR2 FQNNGV. V lost 7 bases and J lost 0, with 7 bases in between. CDR3 amino acids: CASMGRSGANVLTF. The CDR3 nucleotides are TGTGCCAGCATGGGGCGCTCTGGGGCCAACGTCCTGACTTTC.

The V gene is TRBV15, the J gene TRBJ2-3; a weak D match, TRBD1 (6 bases). The V and J ends lost 4 bases and 1 base respectively, with 12 bases between them. Per germline, CDR1 LNHNV and CDR2 YYDKDF (reference sequence). The CDR3 has 15 residues. Here the CDR3 DNA reads TGTGCCACCAGCACAGGGGACAAAGGCACAGATACGCAGTATTTT. This sequence encodes CATSTGDKGTDTQYF.

In its sample, this clonotype was seen a few times. The chain carries TRBV5-6 and TRBJ2-2; D gene uncertain. The germline CDR1 and CDR2 sequences are SGHDT and YYEEEE. CDR3 size: 15 residues. V gave up 4 bases and J gave up 1 base, with 11 bases separating them. CDR3 sequence (DNA): TGTGCCAGCAGCCGGCAAGGTCTGAACACCGGGGAGCTGTTTTTT. It specifies CASSRQGLNTGELFF.

The chain links TRBV6-2 or TRBV6-3 to TRBJ2-3; a possible D gene is TRBD2 (5 bases). Deletions cut 5 bases from V and 1 base from J, with 13 bases between. CDR1 MNHEY and CDR2 SVGEGT come from the germline V gene. The CDR3 totals 15 residues. CDR3 amino acids: CASSPLGRGTDTQYF. CDR3 DNA sequence: TGTGCCAGCAGTCCTTTGGGGAGAGGCACAGATACGCAGTATTTT.

The chain uses TRBV7-2 and TRBJ2-4; D possibly corresponds to TRBD2 (5 bases). CDR1 SGHTA and CDR2 FQGNSA come from the germline V gene. Trimming shortened V by 5 bases and J by 4 bases, and 18 bases separated the two germline ends. This CDR3 is 16 amino acids long. The CDR3 spells CASSQTGMGSKNIQYF. Here the CDR3 DNA reads TGTGCCAGCAGCCAGACCGGGATGGGGTCTAAAAACATTCAGTACTTC.

This clonotype has more than one count but fewer than ten. The chain is built from TRBV5-1 and TRBJ2-1; 14 nucleotides align to TRBD2. Germline V gives CDR1 SGHRS, CDR2 YFSETQ. The CDR3 totals 16 residues. Losses at the gene ends were 2 bases for V and 7 bases for J; bases not matched to a gene: 5. The CDR3 DNA is TGCGCCAGCAGCTTTGGGACTAGCGGGAGAAGAAATGAGCAGTTCTTC. Its translation is CASSFGTSGRRNEQFF.

V is TRBV21-1 and J is TRBJ2-7; the DNA was not used to check the table's D call, TRBD2. TRBV21-1 is listed as a pseudogene. The CDR3 length is 15 residues. CDR3 DNA sequence: TGTGCCAGCAGCAAAGCAGGGGAGGGGGTCTACGAGCAGTACTTC. Residues: CASSKAGEGVYEQYF.

This clonotype was observed a few times. The chain couples TRBV25-1 to TRBJ1-1, with TRBD1 matching 8 bases. The CDR3 sequence is 15 residues long. Losses at the gene ends were 3 bases for V and 1 base for J; bases not matched to a gene: 4. CDR1 is MGHDK and CDR2 is SYGVNS in the germline V gene. The CDR3 DNA sequence: TGTGCCAGCAGTGATGCGACAGGGGAGAACACTGAAGCTTTCTTT. Translated: CASSDATGENTEAFF.